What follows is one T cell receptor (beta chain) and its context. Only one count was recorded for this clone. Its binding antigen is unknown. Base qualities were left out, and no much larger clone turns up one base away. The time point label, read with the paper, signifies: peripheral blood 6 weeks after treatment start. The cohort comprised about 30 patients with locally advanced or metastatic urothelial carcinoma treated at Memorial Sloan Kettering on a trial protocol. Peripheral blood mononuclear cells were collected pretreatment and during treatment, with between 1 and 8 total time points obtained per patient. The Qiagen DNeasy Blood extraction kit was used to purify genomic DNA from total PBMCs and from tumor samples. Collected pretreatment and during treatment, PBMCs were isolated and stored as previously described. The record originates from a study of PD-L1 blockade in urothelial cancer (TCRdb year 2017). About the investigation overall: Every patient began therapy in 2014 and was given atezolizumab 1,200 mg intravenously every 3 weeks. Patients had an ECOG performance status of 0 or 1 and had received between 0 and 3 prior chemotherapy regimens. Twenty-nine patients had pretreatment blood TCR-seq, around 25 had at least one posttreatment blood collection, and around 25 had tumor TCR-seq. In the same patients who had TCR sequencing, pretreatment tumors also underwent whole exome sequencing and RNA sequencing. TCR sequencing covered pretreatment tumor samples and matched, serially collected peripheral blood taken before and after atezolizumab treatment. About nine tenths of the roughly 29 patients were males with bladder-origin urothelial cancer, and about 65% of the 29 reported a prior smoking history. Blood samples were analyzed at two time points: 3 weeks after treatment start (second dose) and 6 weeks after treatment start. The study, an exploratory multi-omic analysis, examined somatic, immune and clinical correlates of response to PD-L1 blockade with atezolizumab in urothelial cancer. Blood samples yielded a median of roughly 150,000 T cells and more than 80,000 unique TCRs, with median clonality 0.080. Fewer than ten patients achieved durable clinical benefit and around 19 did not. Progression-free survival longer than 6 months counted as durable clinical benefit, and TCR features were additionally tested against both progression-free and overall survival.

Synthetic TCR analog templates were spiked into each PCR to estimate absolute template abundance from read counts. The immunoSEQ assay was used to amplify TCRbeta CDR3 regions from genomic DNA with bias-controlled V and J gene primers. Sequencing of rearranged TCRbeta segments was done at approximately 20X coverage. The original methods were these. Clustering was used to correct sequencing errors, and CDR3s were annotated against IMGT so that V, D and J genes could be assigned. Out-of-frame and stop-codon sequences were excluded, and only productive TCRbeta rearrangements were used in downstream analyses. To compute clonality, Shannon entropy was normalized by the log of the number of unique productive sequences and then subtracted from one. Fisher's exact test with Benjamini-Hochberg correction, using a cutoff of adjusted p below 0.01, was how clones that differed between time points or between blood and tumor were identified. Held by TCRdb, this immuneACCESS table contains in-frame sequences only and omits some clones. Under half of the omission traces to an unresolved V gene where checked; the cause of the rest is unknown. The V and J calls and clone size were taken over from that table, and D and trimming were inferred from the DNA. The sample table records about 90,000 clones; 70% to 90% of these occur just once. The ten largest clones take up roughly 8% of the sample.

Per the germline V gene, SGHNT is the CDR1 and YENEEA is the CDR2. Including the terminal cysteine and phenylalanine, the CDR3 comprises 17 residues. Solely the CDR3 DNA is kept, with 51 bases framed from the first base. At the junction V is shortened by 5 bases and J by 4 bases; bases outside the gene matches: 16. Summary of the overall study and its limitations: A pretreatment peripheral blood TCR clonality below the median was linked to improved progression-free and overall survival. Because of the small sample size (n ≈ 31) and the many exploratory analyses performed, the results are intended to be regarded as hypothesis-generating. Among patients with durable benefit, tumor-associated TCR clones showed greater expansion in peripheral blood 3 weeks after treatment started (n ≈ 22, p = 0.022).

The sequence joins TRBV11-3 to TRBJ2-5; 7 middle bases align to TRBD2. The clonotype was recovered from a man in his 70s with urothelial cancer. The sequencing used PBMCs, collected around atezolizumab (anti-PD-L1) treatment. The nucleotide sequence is TGTGCCAGCAGCGCCCGGATCGCGGGAGCGTCTGGAGAGACCCAGTACTTC. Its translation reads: CASSARIAGASGETQYF. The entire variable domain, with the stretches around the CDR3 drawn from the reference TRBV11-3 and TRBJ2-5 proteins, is EAGVVQSPRYKIIEKKQPVAFWCNPISGHNTLYWYLQNLGQGPELLIRYENEEAVDDSQLPKDRFSAERLKGVDSTLKIQPAELGDSAVYLCASSARIAGASGETQYFGPGTRLLVL.